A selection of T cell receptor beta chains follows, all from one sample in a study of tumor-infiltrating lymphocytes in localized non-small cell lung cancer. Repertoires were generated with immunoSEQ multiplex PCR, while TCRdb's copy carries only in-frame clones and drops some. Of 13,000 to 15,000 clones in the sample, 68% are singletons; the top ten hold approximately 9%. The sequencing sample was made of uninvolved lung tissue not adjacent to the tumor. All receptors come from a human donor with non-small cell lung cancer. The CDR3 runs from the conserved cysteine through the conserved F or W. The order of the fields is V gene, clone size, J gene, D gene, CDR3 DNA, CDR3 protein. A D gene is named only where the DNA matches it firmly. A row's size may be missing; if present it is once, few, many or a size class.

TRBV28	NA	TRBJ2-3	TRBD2	TGTGCCAGCAGTTTTAGAGCTAGCGGTTACACAGATACGCAGTATTTT	CASSFRASGYTDTQYF
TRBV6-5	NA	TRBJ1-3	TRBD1	TGTGCCAGCACTCCTCCAGGGGGGATAGACACCATATATTTT	CASTPPGGIDTIYF
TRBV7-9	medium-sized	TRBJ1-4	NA	TGTGCCAGCAGCTTAAGGGGGTCTAATGAAAAACTGTTTTTT	CASSLRGSNEKLFF
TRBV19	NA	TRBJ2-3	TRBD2	TGTGCCAGTAGCGGGACTAGCGGGAGGACCGATACGCAGTATTTT	CASSGTSGRTDTQYF
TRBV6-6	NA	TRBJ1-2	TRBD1	TGTGCCAGCAGTTACAATACAGGGGTAGTTGGCTACACCTTC	CASSYNTGVVGYTF
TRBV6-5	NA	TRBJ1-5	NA	TGTGCCAGCAGTTTCCAGTTAAATCAGCCCCAGCATTTT	CASSFQLNQPQHF
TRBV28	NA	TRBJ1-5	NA	TGTGCCAGCAGTTCGGATATAGGGACAATGGATCAGCCCCAGCATTTT	CASSSDIGTMDQPQHF
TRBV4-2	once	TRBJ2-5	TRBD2	TGTGCCAGCAGCCAAGGCGGGACTAGCGGAACTTTCCAAGAGACCCAGTACTTC	CASSQGGTSGTFQETQYF
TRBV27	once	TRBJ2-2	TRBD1	TGTGCCAGCAGTTCTGGACAGGGATCCGGGGAGCTGTTTTTT	CASSSGQGSGELFF
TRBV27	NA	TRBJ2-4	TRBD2	TGTGCCAGCAGCCCGACTAGCGGGGGGGCGGGGGGCATTCAGTACTTC	CASSPTSGGAGGIQYF